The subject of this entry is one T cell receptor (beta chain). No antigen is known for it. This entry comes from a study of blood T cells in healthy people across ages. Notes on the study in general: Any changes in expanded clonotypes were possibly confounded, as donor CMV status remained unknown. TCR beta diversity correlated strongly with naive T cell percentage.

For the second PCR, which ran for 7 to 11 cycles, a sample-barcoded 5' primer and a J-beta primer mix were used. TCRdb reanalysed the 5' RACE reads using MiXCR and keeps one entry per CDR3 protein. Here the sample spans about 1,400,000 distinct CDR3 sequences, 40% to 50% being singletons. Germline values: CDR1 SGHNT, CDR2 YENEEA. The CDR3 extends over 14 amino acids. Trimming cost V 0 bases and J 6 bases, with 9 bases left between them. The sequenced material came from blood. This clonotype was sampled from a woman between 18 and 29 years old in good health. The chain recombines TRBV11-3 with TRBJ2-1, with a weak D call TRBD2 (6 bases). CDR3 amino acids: CASSLDTSLNEQFF. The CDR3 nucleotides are TGTGCCAGCAGCTTAGATACTAGCCTCAATGAGCAGTTCTTC.